Following are 2 T cell receptor beta chains from one sample sequenced in a study of blood T cell repertoires in COVID-19. Measured with immunoSEQ multiplex PCR; TCRdb has only the in-frame clones, and not every one. The table records about 480,000 clones, approximately 88% of them present only once. The specimen sequenced was PBMCs or T cells enriched from blood (not recorded which). The receptors were sampled from a woman aged 40 to 50 who had recovered from COVID-19.

The chain couples TRBV7-2 to TRBJ2-3; 10 bases are a match to TRBD2. There are 15 residues in the CDR3. Per germline, CDR1 SGHTA and CDR2 FQGNSA. V lost 5 bases, J lost 1 base, and 3 bases stayed unmatched. CDR3 coding DNA: TGTGCCAGCAGCAACGGGACTAGCGGCACAGATACGCAGTATTTT. This encodes CASSNGTSGTDTQYF.

The V gene is TRBV7-2, the J gene TRBJ2-3; 10 bases are a match to TRBD2. The CDR3 contains 16 residues. Germline V gene sequence: CDR1 SGHTA, CDR2 FQGNSA. V lost 3 bases, J lost 6 bases, and 9 bases stayed unmatched. The CDR3 protein is CASSLASSGRADTQYF. DNA for the CDR3: TGTGCCAGCAGCTTGGCCTCAAGCGGGAGGGCCGATACGCAGTATTTT.